The sequence of this TCR beta chain was determined in a study of CD8 T cells in ankylosing spondylitis. Study findings and constraints: Enrichment of disease-linked clones was reportedly significant in matched ankylosing spondylitis synovial fluid. Some of these motif variants have turned up before, in reports on reactive arthritis synovial fluid and blood. Ankylosing spondylitis blood seemed to carry a telltale TCR beta motif made of roughly eight highly homologous variants.

Quantitative 5'-RACE with molecular barcodes produced the TCR beta libraries. TCRdb analysed the 5' RACE reads with MiXCR anew, one entry per CDR3 protein. The sample yields hundreds of thousands of distinct CDR3 sequences, roughly 22% seen once. The V gene's germline CDR1 is MNHEY and CDR2 SMNVEV (reference sequence). Trimming left V 6 bases short and J 7 bases short, with 13 bases between. This CDR3 comprises 12 residues. For this clonotype: Its antigen is currently unknown.

The sample comprised blood, either unsorted or a sorted T cell fraction (not recorded which). The sequence derives from a male donor with ankylosing spondylitis or in good health (not recorded which). The V call is TRBV27, the J call TRBJ2-7; D is tentatively TRBD1 or TRBD2 (5 bases each). For the CDR3, the DNA is TGTGCCAGCAGCGGGACCGGTACAGAGCAGTACTTC. This gives the protein CASSGTGTEQYF.